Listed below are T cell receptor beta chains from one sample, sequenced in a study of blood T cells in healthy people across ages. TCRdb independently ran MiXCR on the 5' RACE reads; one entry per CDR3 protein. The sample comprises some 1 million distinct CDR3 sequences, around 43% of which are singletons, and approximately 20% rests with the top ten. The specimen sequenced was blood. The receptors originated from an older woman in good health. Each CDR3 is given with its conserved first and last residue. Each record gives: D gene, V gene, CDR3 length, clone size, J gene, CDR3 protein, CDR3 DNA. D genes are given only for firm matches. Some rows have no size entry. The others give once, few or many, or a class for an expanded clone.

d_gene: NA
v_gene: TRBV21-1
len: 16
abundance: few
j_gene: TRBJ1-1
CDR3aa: CASSNGPPPMNTEAFF
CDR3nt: TGTGCCAGCAGCAACGGACCGCCGCCTATGAACACTGAAGCTTTCTTT

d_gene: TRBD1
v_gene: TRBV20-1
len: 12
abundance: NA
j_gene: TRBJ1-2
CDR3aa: CSAWDRGYGYTF
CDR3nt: TGCAGTGCATGGGACAGGGGCTATGGCTACACCTTC

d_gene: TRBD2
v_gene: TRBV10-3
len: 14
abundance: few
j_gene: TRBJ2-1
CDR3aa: CAILAGDSYNEQFF
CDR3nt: TGTGCCATCCTTGCGGGAGACTCCTACAATGAGCAGTTCTTC

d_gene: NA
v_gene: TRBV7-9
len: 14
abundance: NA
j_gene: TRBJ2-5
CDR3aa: CASSPGAGKETQYF
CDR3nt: TGTGCCAGCAGCCCTGGGGCGGGGAAAGAGACCCAGTACTTC

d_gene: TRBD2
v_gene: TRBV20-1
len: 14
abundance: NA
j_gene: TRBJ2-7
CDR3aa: CSSGSGRARYEQYF
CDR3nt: TGCAGTTCGGGTAGCGGGAGGGCCCGTTACGAGCAGTACTTC

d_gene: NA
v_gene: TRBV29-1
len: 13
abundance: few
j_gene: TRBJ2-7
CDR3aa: CSVEDLPGHEQYF
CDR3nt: TGCAGCGTTGAAGATCTTCCGGGACACGAGCAGTACTTC

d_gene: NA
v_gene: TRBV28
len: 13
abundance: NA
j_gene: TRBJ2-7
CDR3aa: CASRSQQFGEQYF
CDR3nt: TGTGCCAGCAGGTCACAGCAATTCGGCGAGCAGTACTTC

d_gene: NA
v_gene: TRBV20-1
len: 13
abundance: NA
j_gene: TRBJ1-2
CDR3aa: CSARVGSNYGYTF
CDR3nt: TGCAGTGCTAGAGTCGGGTCCAACTATGGCTACACCTTC

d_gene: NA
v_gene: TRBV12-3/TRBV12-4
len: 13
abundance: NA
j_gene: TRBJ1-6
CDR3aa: CASSVYTGSPLHF
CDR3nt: TGTGCCAGCAGTGTCTACACCGGTTCACCCCTCCACTTT

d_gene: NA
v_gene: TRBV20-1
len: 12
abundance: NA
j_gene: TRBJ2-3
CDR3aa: CSARRRPNTQYF
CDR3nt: TGCAGTGCTAGACGACGGCCCAATACGCAGTATTTT

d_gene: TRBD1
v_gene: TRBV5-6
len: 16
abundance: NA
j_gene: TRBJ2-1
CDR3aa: CASSFRVGTGNNEQFF
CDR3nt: TGTGCCAGCAGCTTCCGAGTCGGGACAGGAAACAATGAGCAGTTCTTC